This T cell receptor beta chain was retrieved from a study of blood T cell repertoires in COVID-19. There are a few counts of this clone. Sequencing used immunoSEQ multiplex PCR; TCRdb keeps in-frame clones, though not all of them. This sample carries 150,000 to 200,000 clones, more than 85% of them seen once, and the ten largest clones take roughly 25%. Trimming cost V 0 bases and J 7 bases, with 10 bases left between them. Germline lookup yields CDR1 SEHNR and CDR2 FQNEAQ (reference sequence). This CDR3 has 15 residues. The sample taken for sequencing was PBMCs or T cells enriched from blood (not recorded which). The J gene is TRBJ1-6, the V gene TRBV7-9; D possibly corresponds to TRBD1 (5 bases). This clonotype was obtained from a woman aged 40-49 years in a cohort exposed to, infected with or recovered from COVID-19 (not recorded which). In nucleotides, the CDR3 is TGTGCCAGCAGCTTAGCGCAGGGAACGAATTCACCCCTCCACTTT. Amino acids: CASSLAQGTNSPLHF. Using reference TRBV7-9 and TRBJ1-6 for the parts outside the CDR3, the full variable domain is DTGVSQNPRHKITKRGQNVTFRCDPISEHNRLYWYRQTLGQGPEFLTYFQNEAQLEKSRLLSDRFSAERPKGSFSTLEIQRTEQGDSAMYLCASSLAQGTNSPLHFGNGTRLTVT.